Reported below is one T cell receptor (beta chain). The antigen remains unidentified. Method: immunoSEQ multiplex PCR; TCRdb's copy keeps in-frame clones and lacks some. The table lists 55,000 to 65,000 clones, roughly 92% of them singletons. These data belong to a study of cytomegalovirus exposure and HLA in healthy donors. Findings of the study overall: The study flagged roughly 150 TCR beta chains as cytomegalovirus-associated.

This CDR3 spans 14 amino acids. CDR1 is SGHNT and CDR2 is YYREEE in the germline V gene (reference sequence). V was clipped by 3 bases and J by 1 base, with 10 bases between them. The sequenced sample was PBMCs. This chain connects TRBV5-4 to TRBJ1-1; unclear D gene. This sequence was found in a man aged 18 to 30 in good health and CMV-seronegative. CDR3 residues: CASSSNRENTEAFF. Here the CDR3 DNA reads TGTGCCAGCAGCTCCAACAGAGAGAACACTGAAGCTTTCTTT.